This TCR beta chain was identified in a study of control samples from healthy donors and cancer patients (dated by TCRdb to the early 2020s). Library preparation used the immunoSEQ multiplex PCR assay. Drawn from immuneACCESS, this table holds only the in-frame rearrangements with V and J called that TCRdb kept. Clones are partly lost; checked studies trace under half to an unresolved V gene and leave the rest unexplained. Present in this sample are approximately 150,000 clones, roughly 94% of which were seen just once. Of the sample, 1.1% to 1.5% falls within the top ten clones. Taken from cysteine to phenylalanine, the CDR3 has 13 residues. Of all the DNA, just the CDR3 is kept, 39 bases in frame from base 1. The V and J ends are trimmed by 2 bases and 6 bases, leaving 8 bases between them. CDR1 and CDR2 are drawn from the germline V gene (reference sequence): SEHNR, FQNEAQ. A word on this clone: It has no known antigen specificity. Base-call qualities are not available, and no considerably larger clone is one nucleotide away.

The sequence links TRBV7-9 to TRBJ1-5; too little of a D gene remains to name it. The receptor comes from a woman younger than 35 in good health. Sequenced: blood. The CDR3 protein: CASSLKHGQPQHF. The sequenced DNA: TGTGCCAGCAGCTTAAAGCACGGTCAGCCCCAGCATTTT.